Below, 22 T cell receptor beta chains from the same sample are listed, as sequenced in a study of T cells in Graves' hyperthyroidism and ophthalmopathy. TCR beta CDR3 regions were amplified from RNA transcripts. When the TCR CDR3 underwent first-round RT-PCR, the HTBI primer set was used. TCRdb recomputed calls from the multiplex PCR reads with MiXCR, one row per CDR3 protein. Of about 570,000 distinct CDR3 sequences in the sample, around 46% are singletons; the top ten hold 15% to 20%. What was sequenced was peripheral blood or thyroid tissue (not recorded which). These receptors came from an adult woman with Graves' disease, either hyperthyroidism or ophthalmopathy (not recorded which).

CDR3 bases: TGTGCCAGCAATCAACAGGGCAACTATGGCTACACCTTC. Translated: CASNQQGNYGYTF. The chain recombines TRBV7-9 with TRBJ1-2; D is possibly TRBD1 (6 bases). CDR3 length equals 13 residues. The germline V and J ends were trimmed by 7 bases and 2 bases, with 11 bases remaining between them. CDR1 and CDR2 (germline): SEHNR, FQNEAQ (reference sequence).

The rearrangement links TRBV30 to TRBJ1-1, with TRBD1 matching 10 bases. The V segment lost 0 bases and the J segment 1 base; nucleotides outside the gene matches: 8. This CDR3 has 17 amino acids. CDR1 GTSNPN and CDR2 SVGIG come from the germline V gene (reference sequence). The CDR3: CAWSVLAGTGENTEAFF. The DNA for the CDR3 is TGTGCCTGGAGTGTACTCGCCGGGACAGGGGAGAACACTGAAGCTTTCTTT.

The chain links TRBV25-1 to TRBJ1-2; TRBD1 aligns across 7 bases. The CDR3 spans 15 residues. The V and J ends lost 6 bases and 0 bases, in that order; junction bases with no gene match: 7. From germline, CDR1 is MGHDK and CDR2 SYGVNS. CDR3 bases: TGTGCCAGCAGCCAAGAAGGGGGCCCTAACTATGGCTACACCTTC. It yields the protein CASSQEGGPNYGYTF.

This chain uses TRBV29-1 with TRBJ1-1; perhaps TRBD1 as D (6 bases). Trimming shortened V by 6 bases and J by 0 bases, and 17 bases separated the two germline ends. The CDR3 is 15 residues long. Germline loops: CDR1 SQVTM, CDR2 ANQGSEA. CDR3 in amino acids: CSVQGSAGVNTEAFF. The CDR3 nucleotides read TGCAGCGTACAGGGATCCGCTGGGGTGAACACTGAAGCTTTCTTT.

In this sample, this clonotype turned up many times. This chain connects TRBV7-2 to TRBJ1-6; D is uncertain. V lost 2 bases, J lost 1 base, and 9 bases lay in between. The CDR3 sequence is 16 residues long. The germline gives CDR1 SGHTA, CDR2 FQGNSA. Here the CDR3 reads CASSLTLGSYNSPLHF. In DNA form, the CDR3 reads TGTGCCAGCAGCTTAACGCTGGGGTCCTATAATTCACCCCTCCACTTT. The full variable domain, completed using reference TRBV7-2 and TRBJ1-6, is GAGVSQSPSNKVTEKGKDVELRCDPISGHTALYWYRQSLGQGLEFLIYFQGNSAPDKSGLPSDRFSAERTGGSVSTLTIQRTQQEDSAVYLCASSLTLGSYNSPLHFGNGTRLTVT.

This clonotype was counted many times. The J gene is TRBJ2-7, the V gene TRBV5-6; D possibly corresponds to TRBD2 (5 bases). The CDR3 extends over 16 amino acids. The germline gives CDR1 SGHDT, CDR2 YYEEEE. V gave up 0 bases and J gave up 5 bases, with 18 bases separating them. The CDR3 DNA is TGTGCCAGCAGCTTGGCCGAGGGTCTAGCTCTCCACGAGCAGTACTTC. Translating gives CASSLAEGLALHEQYF.

The V gene is TRBV30, the J gene TRBJ1-2; possibly TRBD1 for D (6 bases). With 2 bases removed from V and 4 bases from J, the gap between germline ends came to 17 bases. CDR1 GTSNPN and CDR2 SVGIG come from the germline V gene (reference sequence). The CDR3 is 15 amino acids. This CDR3 reads CAWSLTTGPFYGYTF. The CDR3 coding sequence is TGTGCCTGGAGTTTAACGACAGGCCCGTTCTATGGCTACACCTTC.

The chain employs TRBV2 and TRBJ2-5, with a possible D match to TRBD1 (5 bases). The V end was cut by 6 bases, the J end by 2 bases, with 16 bases between. Per the germline V gene, CDR1 is SNHLY and CDR2 is FYNNEI. The CDR3 spans 15 residues. The CDR3 protein is CASSFYQGSQETQYF. For the CDR3, the DNA is TGTGCCAGCAGCTTCTACCAGGGAAGTCAAGAGACCCAGTACTTC.

J is TRBJ1-6 and V is TRBV11-1; D is possibly TRBD1 (6 bases). The V end lost 1 base, the J end lost 8 bases, and 9 bases lay between the germline ends. Germline assignment: CDR1 SGHAT and CDR2 FQDESV (reference sequence). The CDR3 is 14 residues long. This CDR3 is CASSLGGQDSPLHF. In nucleotides, the CDR3 is TGTGCCAGCAGCTTAGGGGGGCAGGATTCACCCCTCCACTTT.

This clonotype was counted at least ten times. J is TRBJ2-5 and V is TRBV7-9; D is unresolved. Germline V gene data show CDR1 as SEHNR and CDR2 as FQNEAQ (reference sequence). The length of the CDR3 is 13 residues. V was pared by 2 bases and J by 5 bases, with 9 bases between. The CDR3, as DNA: TGTGCCAGCAGCTTACACAGCATGGAGACCCAGTACTTC. Residues: CASSLHSMETQYF.

CDR3 residues: CKGETQYF. DNA of the CDR3: TGCAAAGGAGAGACCCAGTACTTC. This rearrangement joins TRBV20-1 to TRBJ2-5; D gene ambiguous. The CDR3 is made up of 8 amino acids. Germline V gene sequence: CDR1 DFQATT, CDR2 SNEGSKA (reference sequence).

This clonotype showed up many times. V and J are TRBV11-3 and TRBJ2-2, with 9 bases lining up with TRBD1. V gave up 5 bases and J gave up 6 bases; unmatched junction bases: 7. Germline loops: CDR1 SGHNT, CDR2 YENEEA. The CDR3 spans 15 residues. The CDR3 is CASSPGQGMAGELFF. For the CDR3, the DNA is TGTGCCAGCAGCCCTGGACAGGGGATGGCCGGGGAGCTGTTTTTT.

This clonotype has at least ten counts. J is TRBJ1-1 and V is TRBV5-1; TRBD1 agrees at 9 bases. This CDR3 is built from 14 residues. In germline, CDR1 is SGHRS, CDR2 YFSETQ. Trimming removed 4 bases from V and 5 bases from J; junction bases left unmatched: 6. In DNA form, the CDR3 reads TGCGCCAGCAGCCGAGGGACAGGGAGTACTGAAGCTTTCTTT. Its translation is CASSRGTGSTEAFF.

This clonotype was seen many times. V and J are TRBV20-1 and TRBJ2-5; weak D call: TRBD1 (5 bases). The CDR3 is 13 amino acids. Germline lookup yields CDR1 DFQATT and CDR2 SNEGSKA (reference sequence). Trimming stripped 6 bases from V and 5 bases from J, with 16 bases between. Here the CDR3 reads CSAKGPGWETQYF. The CDR3 DNA follows: TGCAGTGCCAAAGGCCCAGGGTGGGAGACCCAGTACTTC.

The chain is built from TRBV11-2 and TRBJ1-5; D unclear. Germline V gene sequence: CDR1 SGHAT, CDR2 FQNNGV. The length of the CDR3 is 8 residues. Trimming pared 7 bases from V and 15 bases from J, leaving 7 bases between. The CDR3 here is CASIPWHF. For the CDR3, the DNA is TGTGCCAGCATCCCTTGGCATTTT.

The genes are TRBV7-8 and TRBJ1-5, with 8 bases that match TRBD1. After removal of 5 bases from V and 8 bases from J, the junction contained 17 bases not matched to a gene. The CDR3 has 17 residues. Germline CDR1 and CDR2: SGHVS and FQNEAQ. CDR3 DNA sequence: TGTGCCAGCAGCCAAGGATTGACAGGGGTCTCGGAGGAGCCCCAGCATTTT. This translates into CASSQGLTGVSEEPQHF.

This clonotype turned up a few times. The chain recombines TRBV7-4 with TRBJ2-7; 7 bases fit TRBD1. CDR3 length: 15 amino acids. Unmatched junction bases numbered 8, after V lost 5 bases and J lost 1 base. Germline V gene lookup returns CDR1 SGHVT and CDR2 SQSDAQ. DNA of the CDR3: TGTGCCAGCAGCCGCCGGGACAGTCGATCCTACGAGCAGTACTTC. Residues: CASSRRDSRSYEQYF. The full variable domain, with the rest looked up from reference TRBV7-4 and TRBJ2-7, is GAGVSQSPRYKVAKRGRDVALRCDSISGHVTLYWYRQTLGQGSEVLTYSQSDAQRDKSGRPSGRFSAERPERSVSTLKIQRTEQGDSAVYLCASSRRDSRSYEQYFGPGTRLTVT.

The table lists this clonotype with many counts. The chain uses TRBV12-3 or TRBV12-4 and TRBJ1-1; the D gene is possibly TRBD1 (5 bases). The CDR3 totals 13 residues. V was shortened by 3 bases and J by 4 bases, with 9 bases between the two germline ends. The DNA of the CDR3 is TGTGCCAGCAGTTTTATGAGGGGCACTGAAGCTTTCTTT. This encodes CASSFMRGTEAFF.

This clonotype was observed once. This chain uses TRBV7-6 with TRBJ1-1; D remains ambiguous. There are 14 residues in the CDR3. The V end lost 3 bases, the J end lost 7 bases, and 15 bases lay between the germline ends. Per germline, CDR1 SGHVS and CDR2 FNYEAQ. CDR3 DNA: TGTGCCAGCAGCTTGCTGGGTCGGAGCAATGAAGCTTTCTTT. Translating it yields CASSLLGRSNEAFF.

This clonotype was counted at least ten times. The CDR3, as DNA: TGTGCCAGCAGCGTAGACTGGAGCTCCTACGAGCAGTACTTC. This encodes CASSVDWSSYEQYF. This rearrangement joins TRBV9 to TRBJ2-7; D is ambiguous. In germline, CDR1 is SGDLS, CDR2 YYNGEE. The CDR3 runs to 14 residues. V was clipped by 0 bases and J by 0 bases, with 7 bases between them.

J is TRBJ2-7 and V is TRBV7-9, with D uncertain. The CDR3 consists of 15 residues. V lost 1 base and J lost 3, with 13 bases in between. CDR1 and CDR2 (germline): SEHNR, FQNEAQ (reference sequence). Written as DNA, the CDR3 is TGTGCCAGCAGCTTAGGAAGCCACGTAGGCTACGAGCAGTACTTC. Encoded protein: CASSLGSHVGYEQYF. Filled out from reference TRBV7-9 and TRBJ2-7, the complete variable domain reads DTGVSQNPRHKITKRGQNVTFRCDPISEHNRLYWYRQTLGQGPEFLTYFQNEAQLEKSRLLSDRFSAERPKGSFSTLEIQRTEQGDSAMYLCASSLGSHVGYEQYFGPGTRLTVT.

The CDR3 DNA is TGTGCCATCAGGCAACACCCGACCACACGGGAGCAGTACTTC. Residues: CAIRQHPTTREQYF. J is TRBJ2-7 and V is TRBV10-3, with unresolved D. The CDR3 is made up of 14 amino acids. The germline gives CDR1 ENHRY, CDR2 SYGVKD. Trimming removed 6 bases at V and 7 bases at J, with 19 bases between.